These 26 T cell receptor beta chains originate from one sample sequenced in a study of T cells in Graves' hyperthyroidism and ophthalmopathy. The TCR beta CDR3 regions underwent amplification using RNA transcripts as the source. HTBI primers drove first-round RT-PCR of the TCR CDR3. TCRdb redid the calling of the multiplex PCR reads with MiXCR, one entry per CDR3 protein. Of around 340,000 distinct CDR3 sequences in the sample, 11% to 15% were seen once. The sequenced sample consisted of blood. The receptor set was obtained from a woman aged 25 to 45 with Graves' hyperthyroidism.

In this sample, this clonotype turned up many times. The chain uses TRBV28 and TRBJ2-7, with 9 bases identical to TRBD1. The CDR3 extends over 13 amino acids. The V segment lost 4 bases and the J segment 5 bases; nucleotides outside the gene matches: 3. Germline CDR1 reads MDHEN; CDR2 reads SYDVKM. CDR3 DNA: TGTGCCAGCAGTTCCGGGACAGGGAACGAGCAGTACTTC. This sequence encodes CASSSGTGNEQYF. The entire variable domain, with the rest obtained from reference TRBV28 and TRBJ2-7, is as follows: DVKVTQSSRYLVKRTGEKVFLECVQDMDHENMFWYRQDPGLGLRLIYFSYDVKMKEKGDIPEGYSVSREKKERFSLILESASTNQTSMYLCASSSGTGNEQYFGPGTRLTVT.

This clonotype was found a few times. This chain joins TRBV6-1 and TRBJ1-6, with unresolved D. CDR1 is MNHNS, CDR2 SASEGT, per germline. The CDR3 runs to 10 residues. The V gene lost 6 bases and the J gene lost 17 bases, with 11 bases spanning the gap. CDR3 nucleotides: TGTGCCAGCAGGTCCGTCTCGGTCCACTTT. Translated: CASRSVSVHF.

This clonotype was counted many times. This rearrangement joins TRBV12-3 or TRBV12-4 to TRBJ2-5; D could derive from TRBD1 or TRBD2 (5 bases each). The CDR3 length is 14 residues. The germline V and J ends were trimmed by 6 bases and 0 bases, with 11 bases remaining between them. The DNA of the CDR3 is TGTGCCAGCAGAGGGACGGGGAACCAAGAGACCCAGTACTTC. It encodes CASRGTGNQETQYF.

This clonotype was recorded many times. The chain uses TRBV2 and TRBJ2-5; TRBD2 matches at 10 bases. V lost 2 bases and J lost 5; bases outside the gene matches: 8. The germline CDR1 and CDR2 sequences are SNHLY and FYNNEI. This CDR3 spans 16 amino acids. In nucleotides, the CDR3 is TGTGCCAGCAGTGAAAAAAGCGGGAGGGCCTTGGAGACCCAGTACTTC. Its translation is CASSEKSGRALETQYF. The full variable domain, rest sourced from reference TRBV2 and TRBJ2-5, is EPEVTQTPSHQVTQMGQEVILRCVPISNHLYFYWYRQILGQKVEFLVSFYNNEISEKSEIFDDQFSVERPDGSNFTLKIRSTKLEDSAMYFCASSEKSGRALETQYFGPGTRLLVL.

This chain links TRBV6-1 with TRBJ1-1; no clear D. V was pared by 7 bases and J by 1 base, with 10 bases between. CDR3 size: 13 residues. Looked up from germline, CDR1 is MNHNS and CDR2 is SASEGT. CDR3 sequence reads: CASKRAPNTEAFF. The CDR3 DNA sequence: TGTGCCAGCAAGAGGGCGCCGAACACTGAAGCTTTCTTT.

The chain joins TRBV7-3 to TRBJ2-2; D remains ambiguous. Germline V gives CDR1 SGHTA, CDR2 FQGTGA. The CDR3 loop spans 16 amino acids. V lost 2 bases and J lost 1, with 11 bases in between. The CDR3 DNA sequence: TGTGCCAGCAGCTTATTGGGATTTGAGAACACCGGGGAGCTGTTTTTT. This gives the protein CASSLLGFENTGELFF.

This clonotype came up a few times. This sequence joins TRBV10-1 and TRBJ2-1; a possible D gene is TRBD2 (6 bases). The germline V and J ends were trimmed by 3 bases and 5 bases, with 11 bases remaining between them. CDR3 length equals 14 residues. Germline V gives CDR1 WNHNN, CDR2 SYGVQD (reference sequence). The CDR3 loop reads CASSDASDNNEQFF. The DNA for the CDR3 is TGCGCCAGCAGTGATGCTAGCGACAACAATGAGCAGTTCTTC.

This rearrangement joins TRBV29-1 to TRBJ1-5; D gene ambiguous. Germline loops: CDR1 SQVTM, CDR2 ANQGSEA. The CDR3 sequence is 13 residues long. Trimming removed 4 bases from V and 3 bases from J, with 10 bases in between. This CDR3 is CSVVARPNQPQHF. In DNA, the CDR3 is TGCAGCGTTGTGGCCCGTCCCAATCAGCCCCAGCATTTT.

This clonotype was detected ten times or more. This chain links TRBV9 with TRBJ2-1; D unclear. Germline CDR1 reads SGDLS; CDR2 reads YYNGEE. With 4 bases removed from V and 0 bases from J, the gap between germline ends came to 11 bases. This CDR3 region has 15 residues. This CDR3 is CASSPEAGSYNEQFF. The DNA of the CDR3 is TGTGCCAGCAGCCCCGAGGCCGGCTCCTACAATGAGCAGTTCTTC.

This clonotype occurred a few times. This chain links TRBV7-2 with TRBJ1-4; TRBD1 is a possible D gene (5 bases). V dropped 2 bases and J dropped 1 base, with 11 bases sitting between them. CDR3 length: 16 residues. Germline CDR1 and CDR2: SGHTA and FQGNSA. The CDR3 loop reads CASSLSGIGTNEKLFF. CDR3 coding DNA: TGTGCCAGCAGCTTATCAGGGATCGGAACTAATGAAAAACTGTTTTTT.

This clonotype has a count of ten or more. This chain connects TRBV5-5 to TRBJ2-3, with D unclear. Trimming left V 1 base short and J 0 bases short, with 9 bases between. The CDR3 is 15 residues long. CDR1 and CDR2 from the germline V gene are SGHKS and YYEKEE (reference sequence). The CDR3 is CASSLSLSSTDTQYF. DNA of the CDR3: TGTGCCAGCAGCTTGTCTCTTTCTAGCACAGATACGCAGTATTTT.

This clonotype was recorded many times. V usage is TRBV28 and J usage is TRBJ1-6; TRBD1 might be the D (6 bases). The length of the CDR3 is 14 residues. Germline lookup yields CDR1 MDHEN and CDR2 SYDVKM. Trimming left V 7 bases short and J 7 bases short, with 14 bases between. CDR3 loop: CASTRDMANSPLHF. CDR3 DNA: TGTGCCAGCACCAGGGACATGGCCAATTCACCCCTCCACTTT.

The chain employs TRBV6-2 or TRBV6-3 and TRBJ2-1; 15 nucleotides agree with TRBD2. The CDR3 is made up of 15 amino acids. The germline V gene has CDR1 MNHEY and CDR2 SVGEGT. Trimming took 5 bases from V and 9 from J; bases not matched to a gene: 5. CDR3 in amino acids: CASSPGLAGGSEQFF. As DNA, the CDR3 is TGTGCCAGCAGTCCCGGACTAGCGGGAGGGAGTGAGCAGTTCTTC.

This sequence joins TRBV29-1 and TRBJ2-3, with D tentatively TRBD1 (6 bases). The CDR3 spans 13 residues. The germline gives CDR1 SQVTM, CDR2 ANQGSEA. V dropped 6 bases and J dropped 2 bases, with 12 bases sitting between them. Here the CDR3 reads CSVQTGYTDTQYF. CDR3 sequence (DNA): TGCAGCGTCCAGACAGGATACACAGATACGCAGTATTTT.

Concerning this clonotype: This sequence may be a read error, since a much larger clone differs from it by one base. This chain uses TRBV6-2 or TRBV6-3 with TRBJ1-6; no definite D call. Germline-derived CDR1 and CDR2 are MNHEY and SVGEGT. The CDR3 runs 15 residues. CDR3 protein: CASKERSSYNSPLRF. The CDR3 nucleotides read TGTGCCAGCAAGGAACGGAGCTCCTATAATTCACCCCTCCGCTTT.

This clonotype was detected many times. The chain has TRBV12-3 or TRBV12-4 and TRBJ1-4, with no clear D. The CDR3 runs to 16 residues. V was shortened by 7 bases and J by 6 bases, with 21 bases between the two germline ends. CDR3: CASNLEPGRLHEKLFF. The CDR3 bases are TGTGCCAGCAACTTAGAACCCGGGCGTTTACATGAAAAACTGTTTTTT.

There are many counts of this clonotype. The chain is built from TRBV11-2 and TRBJ2-5; D is ambiguous. The germline V and J ends were trimmed by 5 bases and 2 bases, with 15 bases remaining between them. Germline V gene data show CDR1 as SGHAT and CDR2 as FQNNGV. The CDR3 extends over 15 amino acids. CDR3: CASSAGRLGQETQYF. CDR3 sequence (DNA): TGTGCCAGCAGCGCCGGCCGTTTGGGGCAAGAGACCCAGTACTTC. Variable domain in full (rest from reference TRBV11-2 and TRBJ2-5): EAGVAQSPRYKIIEKRQSVAFWCNPISGHATLYWYQQILGQGPKLLIQFQNNGVVDDSQLPKDRFSAERLKGVDSTLKIQPAKLEDSAVYLCASSAGRLGQETQYFGPGTRLLVL.

The table lists this clonotype with many counts. The gene calls are TRBV27 and TRBJ2-1, with 9 bases lining up with TRBD2. V was clipped by 2 bases and J by 6 bases; unmatched bases: 11. Per the germline V gene, CDR1 is MNHEY and CDR2 is SMNVEV (reference sequence). The CDR3 is 17 amino acids. DNA for the CDR3: TGTGCCAGCAGTTTAGCAGGCGGGAGGGCCGTTCTCAATGAGCAGTTCTTC. Amino acid sequence: CASSLAGGRAVLNEQFF.

The chain recombines TRBV5-1 with TRBJ2-7; 7 nucleotides line up with TRBD2. The V gene end was trimmed by 1 base and the J gene end by 3 bases; junction bases not matched to a gene: 4. Germline loops: CDR1 SGHRS, CDR2 YFSETQ. This CDR3 comprises 14 residues. The CDR3, as DNA: TGCGCCAGCAGCTTGAACGGGGGGTACTACGAGCAGTACTTC. Translating gives CASSLNGGYYEQYF.

This clonotype has more than one count but fewer than ten. The chain carries TRBV2 and TRBJ2-1, with D possibly being TRBD1 or TRBD2 (5 bases each). Trimming left V 6 bases short and J 8 bases short, with 11 bases between. This CDR3 has 12 residues. The germline CDR1 and CDR2 sequences are SNHLY and FYNNEI. CDR3 region: CASSEGSHEQFF. As DNA, the CDR3 is TGTGCCAGCAGCGAGGGGTCGCATGAGCAGTTCTTC.

This clonotype was observed at least ten times. This rearrangement joins TRBV27 to TRBJ2-7, with a tentative D call TRBD1 (6 bases). The germline gives CDR1 MNHEY, CDR2 SMNVEV (reference sequence). V was cut by 3 bases and J by 2 bases, with 11 bases left in between. The CDR3 is made up of 14 amino acids. The CDR3 DNA follows: TGTGCCAGCAGTTTGTATACAGGGCCCTACGAGCAGTACTTC. Translation gives CASSLYTGPYEQYF.

The chain carries TRBV12-3 or TRBV12-4 and TRBJ2-2, with no clear D. The length of the CDR3 is 13 residues. V lost 3 bases and J 9 bases, leaving 11 bases between the germline ends. The CDR3 sequence is CASSFEMKRELFF. DNA of the CDR3: TGTGCCAGCAGTTTCGAAATGAAAAGGGAGCTGTTTTTT.

This clonotype was seen repeatedly, ten times or more. The gene calls are TRBV5-6 and TRBJ2-3; no clear D. CDR3 length equals 15 residues. V was pared by 0 bases and J by 1 base, with 9 bases between. Germline CDR1 reads SGHDT; CDR2 reads YYEEEE. As DNA, the CDR3 is TGTGCCAGCAGCTTGGGGACCCGCGGCACAGATACGCAGTATTTT. As protein: CASSLGTRGTDTQYF.

The chain combines TRBV13 with TRBJ1-2; the match to TRBD1 covers 9 bases. Germline trimming cut 5 bases from V and 5 bases from J; bases unmatched to any gene: 12. CDR1 is PRHDT, CDR2 FYEKMQ, per germline (reference sequence). This CDR3 has 16 amino acids. The CDR3 DNA sequence: TGTGCCAGCAGCCCAACCGGGACAGGGATTGTGTATGGCTACACCTTC. It codes for CASSPTGTGIVYGYTF.

This sequence joins TRBV7-2 and TRBJ2-7, with no clear D. V lost 1 base and J lost 0, with 16 bases in between. The CDR3 extends over 17 amino acids. CDR1 is SGHTA and CDR2 is FQGNSA in the germline V gene. The chain's CDR3 is CASSLGMMGMNSYEQYF. CDR3 in DNA: TGTGCCAGCAGCTTAGGGATGATGGGGATGAACTCCTACGAGCAGTACTTC.

This clonotype was counted at least ten times. The chain has TRBV12-3 or TRBV12-4 and TRBJ2-3; D may be TRBD1 (5 bases). CDR3 size: 13 residues. V was cut by 5 bases and J by 6 bases, with 12 bases left in between. The CDR3 DNA sequence: TGTGCCAGCAGTACCCCCCCAGGGGATACGCAGTATTTT. As protein: CASSTPPGDTQYF.